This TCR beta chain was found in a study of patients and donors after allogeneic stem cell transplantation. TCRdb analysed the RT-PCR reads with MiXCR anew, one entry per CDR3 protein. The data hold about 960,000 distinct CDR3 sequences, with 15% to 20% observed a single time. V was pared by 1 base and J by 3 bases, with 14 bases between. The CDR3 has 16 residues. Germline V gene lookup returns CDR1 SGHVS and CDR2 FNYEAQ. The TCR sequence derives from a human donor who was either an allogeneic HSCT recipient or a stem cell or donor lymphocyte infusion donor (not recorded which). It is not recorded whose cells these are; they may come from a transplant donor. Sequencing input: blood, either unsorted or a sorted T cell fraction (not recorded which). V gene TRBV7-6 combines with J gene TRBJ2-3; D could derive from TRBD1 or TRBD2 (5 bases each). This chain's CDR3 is CASSLGRKSGTDTQYF. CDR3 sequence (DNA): TGTGCCAGCAGCTTAGGGAGGAAATCAGGGACAGATACGCAGTATTTT.